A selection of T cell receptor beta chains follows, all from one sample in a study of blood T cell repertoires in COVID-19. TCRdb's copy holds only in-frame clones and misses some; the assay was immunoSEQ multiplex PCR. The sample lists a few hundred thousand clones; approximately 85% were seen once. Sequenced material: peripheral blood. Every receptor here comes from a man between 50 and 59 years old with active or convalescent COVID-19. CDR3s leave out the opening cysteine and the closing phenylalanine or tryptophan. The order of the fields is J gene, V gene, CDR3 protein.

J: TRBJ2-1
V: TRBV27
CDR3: ASSLWGGGSYNEQF

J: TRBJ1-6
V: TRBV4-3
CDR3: ASSLWAKINSPLH

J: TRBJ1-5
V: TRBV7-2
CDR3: ASSLVGLNQPQH

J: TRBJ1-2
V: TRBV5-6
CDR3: ASSQTGGLYGYT

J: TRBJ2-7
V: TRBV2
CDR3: ATSSGRAKAYEQY

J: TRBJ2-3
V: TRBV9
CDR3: ASSAFGAADTQY

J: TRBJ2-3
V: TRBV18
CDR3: ASSPLGQGGTDTQY

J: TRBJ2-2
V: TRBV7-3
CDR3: ASSSSGINTGELF

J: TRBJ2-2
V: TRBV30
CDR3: AWSGGRADTGELF

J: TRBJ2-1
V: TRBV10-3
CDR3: AISATTSVNEQF

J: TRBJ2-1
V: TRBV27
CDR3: AVHYRDRGRNEQF

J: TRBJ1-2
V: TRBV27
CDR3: ASTNNPGGLFGYT